This paragraph covers one T cell receptor (beta chain) sequence. TCRdb keeps only in-frame clones here, not all; method: immunoSEQ multiplex PCR. Among under 45,000 clones listed, around 89% were seen once. Trimming removed 0 bases from V and 10 bases from J, with 16 bases in between. From germline, CDR1 is SGHAT and CDR2 FQNNGV. The CDR3 totals 14 residues. This sample was taken from a study of T cell changes during pregnancy in multiple sclerosis. This material consisted of CD4+ T cells from peripheral blood mononuclear cells, taken in the second trimester of pregnancy. J is TRBJ2-7 and V is TRBV11-2; tentatively, D is TRBD1 (5 bases). This TCR came from a female donor with multiple sclerosis, enrolled in a pregnancy study. This CDR3 is CASSLEDKVAEQYF. Here the CDR3 DNA reads TGTGCCAGCAGCTTAGAGGACAAGGTGGCGGAACAGTACTTC.